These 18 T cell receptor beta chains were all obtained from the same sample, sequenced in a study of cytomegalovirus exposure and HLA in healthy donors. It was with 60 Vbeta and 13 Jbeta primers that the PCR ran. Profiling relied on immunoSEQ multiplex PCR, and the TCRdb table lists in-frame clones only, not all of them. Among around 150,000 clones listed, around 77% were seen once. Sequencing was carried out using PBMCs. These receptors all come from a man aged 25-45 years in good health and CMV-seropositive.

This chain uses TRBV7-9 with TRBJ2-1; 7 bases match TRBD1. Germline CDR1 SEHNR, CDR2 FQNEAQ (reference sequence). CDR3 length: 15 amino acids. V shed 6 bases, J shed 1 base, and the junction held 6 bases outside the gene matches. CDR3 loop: CASRPTGQSYNEQFF. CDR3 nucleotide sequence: TGTGCCAGCAGACCCACGGGACAGTCCTACAATGAGCAGTTCTTC.

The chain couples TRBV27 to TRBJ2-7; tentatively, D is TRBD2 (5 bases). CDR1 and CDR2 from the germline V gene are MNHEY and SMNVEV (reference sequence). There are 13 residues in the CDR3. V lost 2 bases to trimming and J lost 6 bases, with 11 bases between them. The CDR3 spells CASSLRGSGEQYF. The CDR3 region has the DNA TGTGCCAGCAGTTTACGGGGATCGGGCGAGCAGTACTTC.

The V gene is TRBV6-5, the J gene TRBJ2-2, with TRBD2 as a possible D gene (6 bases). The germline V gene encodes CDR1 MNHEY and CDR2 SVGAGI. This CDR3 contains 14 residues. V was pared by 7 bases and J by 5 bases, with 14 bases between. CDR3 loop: CASNPGVWTGELFF. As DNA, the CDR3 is TGTGCCAGCAACCCGGGGGTTTGGACCGGGGAGCTGTTTTTT.

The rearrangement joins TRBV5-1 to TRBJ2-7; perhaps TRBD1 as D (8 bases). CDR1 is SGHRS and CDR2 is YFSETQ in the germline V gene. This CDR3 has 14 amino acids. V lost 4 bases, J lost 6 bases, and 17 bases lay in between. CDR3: CASSAETGEGEQYF. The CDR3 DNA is TGCGCCAGCAGCGCTGAGACAGGGGAGGGCGAGCAGTACTTC.

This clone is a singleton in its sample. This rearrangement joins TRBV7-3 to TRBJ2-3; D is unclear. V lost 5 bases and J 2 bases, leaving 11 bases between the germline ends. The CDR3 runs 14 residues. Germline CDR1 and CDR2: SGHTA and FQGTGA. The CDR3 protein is CASSPGFDTDTQYF. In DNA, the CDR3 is TGTGCCAGCAGCCCGGGTTTCGACACAGATACGCAGTATTTT. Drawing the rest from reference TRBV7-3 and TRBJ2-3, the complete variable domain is GAGVSQTPSNKVTEKGKYVELRCDPISGHTALYWYRQSLGQGPEFLIYFQGTGAADDSGLPNDRFFAVRPEGSVSTLKIQRTERGDSAVYLCASSPGFDTDTQYFGPGTRLTVL.

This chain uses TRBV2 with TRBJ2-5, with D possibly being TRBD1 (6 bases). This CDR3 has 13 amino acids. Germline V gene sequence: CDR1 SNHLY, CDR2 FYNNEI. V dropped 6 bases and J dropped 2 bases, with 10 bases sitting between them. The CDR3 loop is CASRRQEQETQYF. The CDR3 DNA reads TGTGCCAGCAGGCGACAGGAACAAGAGACCCAGTACTTC.

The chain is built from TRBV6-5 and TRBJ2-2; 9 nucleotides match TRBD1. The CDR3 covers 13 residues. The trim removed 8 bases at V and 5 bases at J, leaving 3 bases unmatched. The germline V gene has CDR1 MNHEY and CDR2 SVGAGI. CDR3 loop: CASWDRATGELFF. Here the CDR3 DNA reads TGTGCCAGCTGGGACAGGGCAACCGGGGAGCTGTTTTTT.

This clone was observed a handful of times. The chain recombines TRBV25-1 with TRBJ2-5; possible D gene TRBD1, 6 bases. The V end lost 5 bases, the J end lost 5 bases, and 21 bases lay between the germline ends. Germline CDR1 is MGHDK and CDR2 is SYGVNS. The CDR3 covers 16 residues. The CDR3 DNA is TGTGCCAGCAGTCTCCCTCGGACAGTATCCGTGGAGACCCAGTACTTC. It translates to CASSLPRTVSVETQYF. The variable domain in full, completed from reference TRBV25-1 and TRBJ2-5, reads EADIYQTPRYLVIGTGKKITLECSQTMGHDKMYWYQQDPGMELHLIHYSYGVNSTEKGDLSSESTVSRIRTEHFPLTLESARPSHTSQYLCASSLPRTVSVETQYFGPGTRLLVL.

CDR3 loop: CAISEWDREGNTEAFF. As DNA, the CDR3 is TGTGCCATCAGTGAGTGGGACAGAGAAGGGAACACTGAAGCTTTCTTT. The rearrangement uses TRBV10-3 and TRBJ1-1, with TRBD1 identical over 7 bases. Trimming cost V 1 base and J 1 base; bases outside gene matches: 6. The CDR3 runs 16 residues. Looked up from germline, CDR1 is ENHRY and CDR2 is SYGVKD.

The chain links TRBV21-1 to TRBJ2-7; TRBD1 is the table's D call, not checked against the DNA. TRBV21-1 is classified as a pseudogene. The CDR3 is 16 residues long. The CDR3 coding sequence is TGTGCCAGCAGCAAGCCAAAGGGACAGGGCCTCTACGAGCAGTACTTC. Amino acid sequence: CASSKPKGQGLYEQYF.

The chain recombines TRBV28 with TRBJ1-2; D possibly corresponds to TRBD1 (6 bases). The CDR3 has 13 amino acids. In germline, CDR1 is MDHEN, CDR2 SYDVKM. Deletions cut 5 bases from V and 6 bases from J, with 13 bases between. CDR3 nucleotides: TGTGCCAGCAGTACCCAGGGGAGCCATGGCTACACCTTC. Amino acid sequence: CASSTQGSHGYTF.

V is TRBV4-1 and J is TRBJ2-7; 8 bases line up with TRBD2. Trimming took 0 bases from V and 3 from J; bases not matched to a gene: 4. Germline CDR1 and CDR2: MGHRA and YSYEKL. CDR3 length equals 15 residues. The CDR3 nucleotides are TGCGCCAGCAGCCAAGAGGGGGGACTAGACTACGAGCAGTACTTC. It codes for CASSQEGGLDYEQYF.

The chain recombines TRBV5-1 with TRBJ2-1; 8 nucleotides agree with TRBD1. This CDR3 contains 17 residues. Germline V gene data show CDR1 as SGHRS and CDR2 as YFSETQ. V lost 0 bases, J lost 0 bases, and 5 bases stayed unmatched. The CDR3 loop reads CASSLAVGQGSYNEQFF. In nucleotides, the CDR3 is TGCGCCAGCAGCTTGGCGGTTGGACAGGGCTCCTACAATGAGCAGTTCTTC.

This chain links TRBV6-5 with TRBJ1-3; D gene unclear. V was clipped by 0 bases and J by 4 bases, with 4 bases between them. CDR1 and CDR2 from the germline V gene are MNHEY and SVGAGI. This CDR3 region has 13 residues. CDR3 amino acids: CASSYSIGNTIYF. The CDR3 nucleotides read TGTGCCAGCAGTTACTCCATCGGAAACACCATATATTTT.

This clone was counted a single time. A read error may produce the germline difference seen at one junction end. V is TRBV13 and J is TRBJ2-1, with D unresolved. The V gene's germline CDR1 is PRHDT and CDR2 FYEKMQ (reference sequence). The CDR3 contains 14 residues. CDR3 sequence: CASSLGPPKHPRIF. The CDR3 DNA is TGTGCCAGCAGCTTAGGCCCCCCTAAGCACCCAAGAATCTTC.

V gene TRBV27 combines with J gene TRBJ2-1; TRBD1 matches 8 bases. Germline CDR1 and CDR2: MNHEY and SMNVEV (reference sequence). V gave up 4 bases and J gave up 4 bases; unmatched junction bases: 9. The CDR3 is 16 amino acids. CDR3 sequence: CASSWGWGQAYNEQFF. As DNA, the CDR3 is TGTGCCAGCAGTTGGGGCTGGGGACAGGCTTACAATGAGCAGTTCTTC.

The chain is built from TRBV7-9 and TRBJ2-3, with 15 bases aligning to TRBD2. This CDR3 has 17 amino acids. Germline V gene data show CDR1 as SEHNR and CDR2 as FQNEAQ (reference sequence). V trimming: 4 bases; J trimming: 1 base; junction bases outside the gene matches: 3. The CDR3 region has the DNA TGTGCCAGCAGCTCCTGGACTAGCGGGGGGGGCACAGATACGCAGTATTTT. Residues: CASSSWTSGGGTDTQYF.

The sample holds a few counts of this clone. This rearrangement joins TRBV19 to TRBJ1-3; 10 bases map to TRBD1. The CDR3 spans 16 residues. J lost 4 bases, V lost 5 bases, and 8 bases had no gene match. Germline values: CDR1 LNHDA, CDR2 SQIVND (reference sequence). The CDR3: CASSPRTGGGGNTIYF. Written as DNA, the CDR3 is TGTGCCAGTAGTCCGAGGACAGGGGGAGGAGGAAACACCATATATTTT.